This T cell receptor beta chain was obtained from a study of identical twins. The authors used template switching to add a universal primer site and gave cDNA unique molecular identifiers. TCRdb processed the 5' RACE reads anew with MiXCR; each CDR3 protein has one entry. The sample shows 450,000 or so distinct CDR3 sequences, approximately 18% of them seen only once. CDR3 size: 15 residues. Germline values: CDR1 SGHDT, CDR2 YYEEEE. V dropped 5 bases and J dropped 6; count of bases not matched to a gene: 7. Study-wide findings and caveats: With monozygotic twins, out-of-frame TCR alpha sharing exceeded what models estimated. Carriage of fewer insertions was seen in abundant cord blood beta clonotypes, whereas memory repertoires showed none.

About this clonotype itself: Its antigen remains unidentified.

Sequenced: naive T cells sorted from blood. The V gene is TRBV5-6, the J gene TRBJ2-7; the match to TRBD2 covers 14 bases. The sequence was obtained from a man aged 45 to 65 in good health. The CDR3 sequence: CASSTWTSGRSEQYF. CDR3 coding DNA: TGTGCCAGCAGTACATGGACTAGCGGGAGGTCCGAGCAGTACTTC.